This TCR beta chain was observed in a study of shared clonotypes between healthy human individuals (dated by TCRdb to about 2020). Looking at the study overall: A few men and a couple of women, aged 18 to 49 years, made up the cohort. For each donor, CD4 naive and CD4 memory were each given three plates, CD8 naive was given two plates, and CD8 memory was given one plate. Blood TCR repertoires of five healthy adults were deeply sequenced to estimate repertoire size and the extent of clonotype sharing between individuals. To increase sequencing depth and limit assay-specific biases, different laboratories used diverse techniques to prepare libraries and sequence TCR repertoires. Leukapheresis yielded between about 0.85 and 9.5 billion PBMCs per donor.

About this clone: No cognate antigen has been identified for it. No much larger clonotype is one base removed from it; base qualities were not supplied.

The donors were healthy, HIV-negative adults who had no recently reported acute infections or vaccinations. Only Caucasian adults living in Nashville, Tennessee, USA were represented among the donors. CD8 memory samples consisted of magnetically selected CD45RO+ cells combined with CCR7-negative CD45RA+ effector memory (TemRA) cells. After blood collection by leukapheresis, PBMCs were isolated using Ficoll-Histopaque density gradient centrifugation and then cryopreserved in the vapor phase of liquid nitrogen. Purity and quantity of every magnetically sorted T cell population were checked by analytical flow cytometry. Genomic DNA was isolated from every sorted fraction and measured by UV absorbance on a Nanodrop 2000c. CDR3 length: 15 amino acids, cysteine to phenylalanine. The entry retains the CDR3 DNA only, 45 bases that are in frame from base 1. For CDR1 and CDR2, the germline V gene lists MNHEY and SVGAGI. The junction shows trimming of 3 bases on V and 5 bases on J, plus 13 bases between the germline ends.

TCR CDR3 regions were amplified from genomic DNA by multiplex PCR using the deep immunoSEQ assay. Extracted genomic DNA from each cell subset was distributed evenly across all wells of several immunoSEQ 96-well plates, and each plate was treated as a replicate. For sorted subsets, each replicate PCR was loaded with around 220 ng genomic DNA, equivalent to roughly 30,000 T cell genomes. Purified libraries were quantified with a Qubit 3.0 fluorometer, sized on a Bioanalyzer 2100, and re-quantified with the KAPA Library Quantification kit. Every immunoSEQ 96-well plate was sequenced on a dedicated single-read 150-cycle Illumina NextSeq 550 flow cell. Concerning the study's data processing: Because the immunoSEQ output held only junctional sequences and lacked quality scores, the filtering could not match the filtering applied to full-length reads. Sequences were annotated with PyIR, a Python wrapper for IgBLAST v1.9, using IMGT germline references to assign V/J genes and CDR3. Reads with weak V/J assignments (E-value above 1e-6), missing CDR3, stop codons, out-of-frame junctions, or ambiguous translated residues were removed. V3J clonotypes were defined by identical inferred V gene, J gene, and CDR3 amino acid sequence. The percentage overlap between two repertoires was calculated by dividing the number of shared unique clonotypes by the size of the smaller repertoire. Repertoire richness was assessed with RTK rarefaction, the Chao1 estimator, and Recon v2.1 estimates of unobserved clonotypes. OLGA was used to compute generation probabilities for all TCRbeta clonotypes that the gDNA method yielded from a few donors. TCRdb took this table from immuneACCESS and kept in-frame rearrangements with V and J called. Such tables lack part of the clones; where checked against another copy, unresolved V genes explain under half of the gap, and the rest is unexplained. Clone size and V and J calls were adopted from that table, with D and trimming inferred from the DNA. The table for this sample lists more than 550,000 clones; 80% to 95% of them were counted only once. 34% of the sample belongs to the ten largest clones.

Paper-wide results and their limitations: Pairwise subsampling led to the expectation that sequencing depth would affect the degree of clonotype sharing among donors. Sampling was restricted to blood, and TCR repertoires in tissues likely differ from the TCR repertoires found in blood. Because the study included a small number of donors, the genetic and exposure-history diversity represented was limited. Compared with non-shared clonotypes, the clonotypes found in all four sorted-subset donors had higher generation probabilities. Approximately 5% of naive CD4, 3.5% of naive CD8, about 2.1% of memory CD4, and approximately 0.4% of memory CD8 clonotypes were shared across several donors. Even with the large sequencing depth, rarefaction of the sorted-subset datasets indicated that sequencing was incomplete. Naive subsets generally had larger estimated clonotype richness than memory subsets did.

This receptor was taken from a man in his late teens or twenties in good health. Some clones in this sample may be carry-over from other donors' samples. Sequencing input: memory CD8+ T cells from PBMCs. The cell subset or site label on this specimen signifies: CD45RO+ cells pooled with CCR7-negative TemRA cells. Here the chain combines TRBV6-5 and TRBJ2-2; the D gene is perhaps TRBD1 or TRBD2, as each covers 5 bases. The CDR3 is CASSYGGPGTGELFF. The DNA sequence is as follows: TGTGCCAGCAGTTATGGGGGTCCCGGGACCGGGGAGCTGTTTTTT.